The present entry profiles one T cell receptor beta chain with its context. Its antigen is undetermined. The sample comes from a study of CD8 T cells in Susac syndrome. Whole-study results and caveats: The authors acknowledged that the study's TCR sequencing and HLA analysis involved relatively few individuals.

Germline V CDR1 and CDR2: SGHTA, FQGNSA. J lost 2 bases, V lost 2 bases, and 5 bases had no gene match. This CDR3 has 16 amino acids. FACS enriched CD8+ TEMRA cells, while bulk CD8+ and CD4+ were negatively isolated. Reverse transcription of about 0.45 to 1 ug RNA was performed with random hexamers. TCRdb processed the immunoSEQ multiplex PCR reads anew with MiXCR; each CDR3 protein has one entry. The sample includes 92,000 or so distinct CDR3 sequences, approximately 96% of them seen just once. The source material was CD8+ T cells from PBMCs. The chain has TRBV7-2 and TRBJ2-3; 9 bases match TRBD2. This TCR was recovered from a human donor with Susac syndrome. CDR3 in amino acids: CASSLRAGGYTDTQYF. In DNA form, the CDR3 reads TGTGCCAGCAGCTTAAGGGCGGGGGGGTACACAGATACGCAGTATTTT.